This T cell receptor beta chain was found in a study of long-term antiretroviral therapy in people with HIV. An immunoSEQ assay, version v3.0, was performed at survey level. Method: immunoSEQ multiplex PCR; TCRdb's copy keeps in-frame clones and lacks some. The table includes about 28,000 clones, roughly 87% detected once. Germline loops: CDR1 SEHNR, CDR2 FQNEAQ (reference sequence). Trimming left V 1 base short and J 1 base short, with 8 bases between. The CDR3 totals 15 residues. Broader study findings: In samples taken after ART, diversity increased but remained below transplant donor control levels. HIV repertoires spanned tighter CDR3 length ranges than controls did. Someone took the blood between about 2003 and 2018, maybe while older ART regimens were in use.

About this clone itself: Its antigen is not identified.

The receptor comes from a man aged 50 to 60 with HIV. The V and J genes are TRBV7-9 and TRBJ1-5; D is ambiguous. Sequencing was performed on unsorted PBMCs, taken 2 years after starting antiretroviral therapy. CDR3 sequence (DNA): TGTGCCAGCAGCTTAGGCGGAGGGAGCAATCAGCCCCAGCATTTT. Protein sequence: CASSLGGGSNQPQHF.